This entry describes one T cell receptor (beta chain). As yet, its antigen is unknown. The sample is drawn from a study of cytomegalovirus exposure and HLA in healthy donors. Overall study findings and caveats: Analysis was carried out at a later point, and it linked a missense DCLRE1C variant to TCR beta V- and J-gene trimming. Productive rates of about 90% or about 30% were seen for most TCR beta V segments in an earlier analysis. Sequences of the TCR beta chain were said to predict the HLA-A and HLA-B alleles of most subjects accurately. Sequence variants that were highly shared formed a cluster that was likely a sequencing artifact.

V lost 5 bases and J 1 base, leaving 11 bases between the germline ends. CDR1 and CDR2 from the germline V gene are SGHAT and FQNNGV. This CDR3 is built from 15 residues. Vbeta (60) and Jbeta (13) primers were used in the PCR. TCRdb's copy holds only in-frame clones and misses some; the assay was immunoSEQ multiplex PCR. The sample holds around 91,000 clones, around 80% seen once. The TCR sequence derives from a male donor in good health and CMV-seropositive. The sample comprised PBMCs. This chain connects TRBV11-2 to TRBJ1-4, with D possibly matching TRBD1 (5 bases). The CDR3 loop is CASSPRRGTNEKLFF. The CDR3 DNA sequence: TGTGCCAGCAGCCCGAGGAGGGGAACTAATGAAAAACTGTTTTTT.